The T cell receptor beta chain described here comes from a study of blood T cell repertoires in COVID-19. Study at large: Whether acute or convalescent, the COVID-19 samples came from the United States, Italy and Spain.

TCRdb's table, derived via immunoSEQ multiplex PCR, lists solely in-frame clones and lacks some. Of some 170,000 clones detected, roughly 90% appear once; the ten largest clones hold 0.95% to 1.5%. Sequencing was performed on PBMCs or T cells enriched from blood (not recorded which). The TCR sequence derives from a human donor with acute COVID-19. The donor label of this sample is uncertain.

The CDR3 spells CASSFDRYDEQFF. CDR3 nucleotides: TGTGCCAGCAGTTTCGACAGATACGACGAGCAGTTCTTC. This chain links TRBV12-3 or TRBV12-4 with TRBJ2-1, with D perhaps TRBD1 (5 bases). The CDR3 is 13 amino acids. The V end was cut by 3 bases, the J end by 10 bases, with 13 bases between.